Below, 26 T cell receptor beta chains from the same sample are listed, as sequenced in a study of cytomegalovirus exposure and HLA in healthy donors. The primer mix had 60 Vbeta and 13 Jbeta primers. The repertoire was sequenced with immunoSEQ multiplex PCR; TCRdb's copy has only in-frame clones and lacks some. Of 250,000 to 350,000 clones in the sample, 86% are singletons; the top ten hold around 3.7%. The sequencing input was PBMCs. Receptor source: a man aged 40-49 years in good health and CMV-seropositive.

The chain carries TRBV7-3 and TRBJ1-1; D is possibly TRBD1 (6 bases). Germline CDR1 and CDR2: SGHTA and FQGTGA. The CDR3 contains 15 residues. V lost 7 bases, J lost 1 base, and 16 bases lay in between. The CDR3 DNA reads TGTGCCAGCACCCTTTGGGGGGGCCCGAACACTGAAGCTTTCTTT. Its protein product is CASTLWGGPNTEAFF.

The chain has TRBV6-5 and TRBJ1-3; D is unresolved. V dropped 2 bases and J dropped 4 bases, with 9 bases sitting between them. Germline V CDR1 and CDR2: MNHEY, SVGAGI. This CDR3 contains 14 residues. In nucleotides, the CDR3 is TGTGCCAGCAGTTACGAGGGCGGGGGAAACACCATATATTTT. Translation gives CASSYEGGGNTIYF.

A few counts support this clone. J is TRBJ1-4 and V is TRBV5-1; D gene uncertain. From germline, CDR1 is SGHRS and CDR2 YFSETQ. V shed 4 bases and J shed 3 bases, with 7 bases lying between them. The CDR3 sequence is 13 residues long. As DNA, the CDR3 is TGCGCCAGCAGCGGCGGGGCTAATGAAAAACTGTTTTTT. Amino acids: CASSGGANEKLFF.

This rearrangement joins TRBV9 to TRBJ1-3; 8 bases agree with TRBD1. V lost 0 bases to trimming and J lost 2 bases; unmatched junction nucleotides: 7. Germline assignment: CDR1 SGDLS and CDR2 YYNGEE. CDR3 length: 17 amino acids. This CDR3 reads CASSVASQGVAGNTIYF. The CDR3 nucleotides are TGTGCCAGCAGCGTAGCGTCACAGGGGGTAGCTGGAAACACCATATATTTT. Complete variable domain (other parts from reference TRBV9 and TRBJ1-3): DSGVTQTPKHLITATGQRVTLRCSPRSGDLSVYWYQQSLDQGLQFLIQYYNGEERAKGNILERFSAQQFPDLHSELNLSSLELGDSALYFCASSVASQGVAGNTIYFGEGSWLTVV.

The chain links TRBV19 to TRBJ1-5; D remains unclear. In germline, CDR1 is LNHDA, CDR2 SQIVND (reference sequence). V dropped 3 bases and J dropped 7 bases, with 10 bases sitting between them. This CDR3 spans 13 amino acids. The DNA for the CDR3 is TGTGCCAGTAGTATGTACGCGCGGCAGCCCCAGCATTTT. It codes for CASSMYARQPQHF. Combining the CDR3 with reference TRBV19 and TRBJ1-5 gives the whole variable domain DGGITQSPKYLFRKEGQNVTLSCEQNLNHDAMYWYRQDPGQGLRLIYYSQIVNDFQKGDIAEGYSVSREKKESFPLTVTSAQKNPTAFYLCASSMYARQPQHFGDGTRLSIL.

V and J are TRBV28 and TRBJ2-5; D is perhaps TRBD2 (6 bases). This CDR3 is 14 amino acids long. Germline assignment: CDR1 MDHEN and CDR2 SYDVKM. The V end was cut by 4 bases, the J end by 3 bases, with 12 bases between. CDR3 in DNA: TGTGCCAGCAGTTCCGGGACTCCGAAAGAGACCCAGTACTTC. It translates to CASSSGTPKETQYF.

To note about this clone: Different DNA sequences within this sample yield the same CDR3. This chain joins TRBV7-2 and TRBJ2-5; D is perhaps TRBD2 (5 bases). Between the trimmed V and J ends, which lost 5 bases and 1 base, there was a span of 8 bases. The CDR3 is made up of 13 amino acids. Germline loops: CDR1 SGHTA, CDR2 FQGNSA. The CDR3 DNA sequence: TGTGCCAGCAGCCGGGATTTCCAAGAGACCCAGTACTTC. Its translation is CASSRDFQETQYF.

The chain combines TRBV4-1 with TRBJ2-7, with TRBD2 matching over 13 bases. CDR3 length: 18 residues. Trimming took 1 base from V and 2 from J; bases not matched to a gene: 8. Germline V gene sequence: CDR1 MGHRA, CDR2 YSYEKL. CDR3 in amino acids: CASSQAKGLAGEAYEQYF. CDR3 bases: TGCGCCAGCAGCCAAGCGAAAGGACTAGCGGGAGAAGCCTACGAGCAGTACTTC.

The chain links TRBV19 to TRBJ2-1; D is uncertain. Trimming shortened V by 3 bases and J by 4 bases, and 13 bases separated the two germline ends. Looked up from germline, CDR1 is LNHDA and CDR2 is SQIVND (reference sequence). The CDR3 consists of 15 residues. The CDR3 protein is CASSMGLVSYNEQFF. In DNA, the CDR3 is TGTGCCAGTAGTATGGGTCTAGTCTCATACAATGAGCAGTTCTTC. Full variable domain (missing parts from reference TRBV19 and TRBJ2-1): DGGITQSPKYLFRKEGQNVTLSCEQNLNHDAMYWYRQDPGQGLRLIYYSQIVNDFQKGDIAEGYSVSREKKESFPLTVTSAQKNPTAFYLCASSMGLVSYNEQFFGPGTRLTVL.

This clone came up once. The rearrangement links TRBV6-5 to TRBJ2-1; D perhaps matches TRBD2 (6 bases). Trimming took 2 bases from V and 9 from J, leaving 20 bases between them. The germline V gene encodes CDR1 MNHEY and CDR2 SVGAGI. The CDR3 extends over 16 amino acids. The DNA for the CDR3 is TGTGCCAGCAGTTACCCTTATACGGGGTCGCGGGGTGAGCAGTTCTTC. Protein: CASSYPYTGSRGEQFF.

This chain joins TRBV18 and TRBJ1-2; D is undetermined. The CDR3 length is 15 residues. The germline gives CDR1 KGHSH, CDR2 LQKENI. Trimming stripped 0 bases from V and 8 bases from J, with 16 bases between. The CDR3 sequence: CASSPPGGQPRGYTF. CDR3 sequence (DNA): TGTGCCAGCTCACCACCGGGAGGGCAGCCTCGGGGCTACACCTTC.

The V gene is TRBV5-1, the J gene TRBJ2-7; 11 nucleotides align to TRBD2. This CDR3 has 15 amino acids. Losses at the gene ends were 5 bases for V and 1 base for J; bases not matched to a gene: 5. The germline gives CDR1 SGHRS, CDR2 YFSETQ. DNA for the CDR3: TGCGCCAGCAGTCCCACTAGCGGGAGTTCCTACGAGCAGTACTTC. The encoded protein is CASSPTSGSSYEQYF.

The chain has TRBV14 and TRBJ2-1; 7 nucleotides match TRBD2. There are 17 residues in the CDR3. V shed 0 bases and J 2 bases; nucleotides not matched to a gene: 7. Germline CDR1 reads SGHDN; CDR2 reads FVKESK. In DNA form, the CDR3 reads TGTGCCAGCAGCCAAGATAGCACTAGCGAGACCTACAATGAGCAGTTCTTC. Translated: CASSQDSTSETYNEQFF.

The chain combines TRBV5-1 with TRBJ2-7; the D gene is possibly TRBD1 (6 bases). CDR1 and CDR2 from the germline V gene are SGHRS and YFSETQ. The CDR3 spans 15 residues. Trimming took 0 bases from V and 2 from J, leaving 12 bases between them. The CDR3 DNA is TGCGCCAGCAGCTTGGAGGGCAGGGGTCCCTACGAGCAGTACTTC. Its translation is CASSLEGRGPYEQYF.

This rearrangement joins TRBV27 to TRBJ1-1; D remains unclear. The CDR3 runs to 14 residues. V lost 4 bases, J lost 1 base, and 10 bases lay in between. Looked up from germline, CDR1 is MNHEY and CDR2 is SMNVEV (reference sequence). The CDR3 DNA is TGTGCCAGCAGTTCGTCAAGAGCGAACACTGAAGCTTTCTTT. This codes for CASSSSRANTEAFF.

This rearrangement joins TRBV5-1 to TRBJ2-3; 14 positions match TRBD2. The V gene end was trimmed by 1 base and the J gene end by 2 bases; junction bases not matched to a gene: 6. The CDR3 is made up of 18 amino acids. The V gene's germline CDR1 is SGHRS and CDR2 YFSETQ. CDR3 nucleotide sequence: TGCGCCAGCAGCTTGCGACTAGCGGGAGGGCCGCCCACAGATACGCAGTATTTT. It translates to CASSLRLAGGPPTDTQYF.

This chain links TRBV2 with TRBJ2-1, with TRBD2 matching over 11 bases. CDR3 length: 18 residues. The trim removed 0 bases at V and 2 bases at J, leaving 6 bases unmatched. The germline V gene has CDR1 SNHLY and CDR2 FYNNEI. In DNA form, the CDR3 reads TGTGCCAGCAGTGAAGCGCTTCGGACTAGCGGGCCCTACAATGAGCAGTTCTTC. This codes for CASSEALRTSGPYNEQFF.

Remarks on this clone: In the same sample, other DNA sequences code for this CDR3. The DNA of the CDR3 is TGTGCCAGCAGTCAGTACAATGAGCAGTTCTTC. It specifies CASSQYNEQFF. The V call is TRBV27, the J call TRBJ2-1; D gene unclear. Trimming pared 5 bases from V and 4 bases from J, leaving 3 bases between. The CDR3 runs to 11 residues. The germline gives CDR1 MNHEY, CDR2 SMNVEV (reference sequence).

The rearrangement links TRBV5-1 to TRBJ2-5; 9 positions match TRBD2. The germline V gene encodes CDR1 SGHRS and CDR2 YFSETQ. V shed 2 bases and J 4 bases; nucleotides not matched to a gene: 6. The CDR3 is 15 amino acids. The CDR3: CASSFDSGSTETQYF. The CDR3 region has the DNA TGCGCCAGCAGCTTCGATAGCGGGAGCACAGAGACCCAGTACTTC.

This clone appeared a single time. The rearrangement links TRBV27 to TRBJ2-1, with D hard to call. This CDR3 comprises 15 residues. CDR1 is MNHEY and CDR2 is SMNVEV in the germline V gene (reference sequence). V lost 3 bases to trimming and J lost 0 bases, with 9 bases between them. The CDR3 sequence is CASSFTASSYNEQFF. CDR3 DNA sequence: TGTGCCAGCAGTTTCACCGCTAGCTCCTACAATGAGCAGTTCTTC.

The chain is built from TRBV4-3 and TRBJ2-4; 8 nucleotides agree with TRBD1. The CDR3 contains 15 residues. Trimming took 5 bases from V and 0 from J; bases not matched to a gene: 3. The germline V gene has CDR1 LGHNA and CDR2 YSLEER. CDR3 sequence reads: CASSEDRAAKNIQYF. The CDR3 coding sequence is TGCGCCAGCAGCGAGGACAGGGCAGCCAAAAACATTCAGTACTTC.

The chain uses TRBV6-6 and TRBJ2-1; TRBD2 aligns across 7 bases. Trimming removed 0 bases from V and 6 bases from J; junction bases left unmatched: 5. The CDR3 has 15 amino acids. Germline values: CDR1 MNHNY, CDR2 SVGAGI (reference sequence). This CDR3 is CASSYSGGSRNEQFF. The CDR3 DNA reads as TGTGCCAGCAGTTACTCAGGCGGGAGCCGCAATGAGCAGTTCTTC.

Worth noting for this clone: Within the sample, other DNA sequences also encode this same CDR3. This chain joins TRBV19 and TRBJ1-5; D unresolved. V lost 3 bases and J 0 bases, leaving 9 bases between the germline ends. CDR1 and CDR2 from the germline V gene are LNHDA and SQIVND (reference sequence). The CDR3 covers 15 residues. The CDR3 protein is CASSIGGYSNQPQHF. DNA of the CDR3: TGTGCCAGTAGTATCGGAGGCTATAGCAATCAGCCCCAGCATTTT. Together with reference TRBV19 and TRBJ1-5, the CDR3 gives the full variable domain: DGGITQSPKYLFRKEGQNVTLSCEQNLNHDAMYWYRQDPGQGLRLIYYSQIVNDFQKGDIAEGYSVSREKKESFPLTVTSAQKNPTAFYLCASSIGGYSNQPQHFGDGTRLSIL.

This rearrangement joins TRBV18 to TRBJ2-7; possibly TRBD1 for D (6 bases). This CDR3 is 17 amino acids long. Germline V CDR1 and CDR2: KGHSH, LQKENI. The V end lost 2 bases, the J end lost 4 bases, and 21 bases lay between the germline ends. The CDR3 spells CASSPYPDALRGYEQYF. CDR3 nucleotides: TGTGCCAGCTCACCATATCCCGACGCGCTTAGGGGGTACGAGCAGTACTTC.

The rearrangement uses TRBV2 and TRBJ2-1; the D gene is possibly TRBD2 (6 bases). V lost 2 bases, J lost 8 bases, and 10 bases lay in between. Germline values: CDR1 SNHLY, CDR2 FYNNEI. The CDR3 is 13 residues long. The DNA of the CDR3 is TGTGCCAGCAGTGAACTGGTAGCGGATGAGCAGTTCTTC. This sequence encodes CASSELVADEQFF.

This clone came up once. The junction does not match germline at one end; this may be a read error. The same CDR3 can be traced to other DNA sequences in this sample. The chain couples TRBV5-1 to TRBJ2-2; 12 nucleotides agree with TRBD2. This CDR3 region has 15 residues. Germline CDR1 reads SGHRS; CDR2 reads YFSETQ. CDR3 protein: CASSLASGRAGELFF. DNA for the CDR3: TGCGCCAGCAGCTTGGCTAGCGGGAGGGCCGGGGAGCTGTTCTTT.